Described below is a single T cell receptor beta chain sequence and its context. What it binds is unknown. It is unclear where the CDR3 begins or ends on the DNA, so no DNA is shown, and the CDR3 is as TCRdb lists it. This entry comes from a study of vaccination and CD4 T cells after COVID-19. The treatment is: approximately nine-day PBMC culture with coronavirus spike peptide pools or control peptides (ViraFEST assay). From the unexposed donor, CD4+ T cells were collected ahead of the COVID-19 pandemic (2011-2018). Oncomine TCR Beta short-read sequencing was applied to DNA from cultured CD4+ T cells. In TCRdb, the PCR reads were re-called with MiXCR into one record per CDR3 protein. Of thousands of distinct CDR3 sequences listed, 39% are singletons. The CDR3 contains 24 residues when both ends are counted.

This TCR came from a human donor in good health. The sequenced sample consisted of CD4+ T cells from blood, cultured in vitro. The chain links TRBV21-1 to TRBJ1-1; no check of the table's D call, TRBD1, against the DNA was made. TRBV21-1 is a documented pseudogene. This CDR3 is CASPNQTSLYFCASTKTGGTEAFF.